Below, 27 T cell receptor beta chains from the same sample are listed, as sequenced in a study of blood T cell repertoires in COVID-19. Sequenced by immunoSEQ multiplex PCR; TCRdb stores in-frame clones only, minus some. In the table there are a few hundred thousand clones, roughly 89% of which are singletons. Specimen: peripheral blood. These receptors were collected from a young man with COVID-19, enrolled during active disease.

The rearrangement joins TRBV1 to TRBJ2-5; the tabulated D call, TRBD2, remains unverified against the DNA. TRBV1 is a pseudogene segment. The CDR3 runs 14 residues. The CDR3 DNA sequence: TGCACCAGCAAACTAGCGGGAGGGCGGGAGACCCAGTACTTC. Encoded protein: CTSKLAGGRETQYF.

The chain's CDR3 is CASKASGSYNEQFF. In nucleotides, the CDR3 is TGTGCCTCGAAAGCTAGCGGGAGTTACAATGAGCAGTTCTTC. The chain couples TRBV24-1 to TRBJ2-1; 10 bases align to TRBD2. CDR1 KGHDR and CDR2 SFDVKD come from the germline V gene. The CDR3 spans 14 residues. V lost 12 bases, J lost 4 bases, and 8 bases stayed unmatched.

This chain connects TRBV27 to TRBJ1-2; TRBD1 matches at 9 bases. The germline CDR1 and CDR2 sequences are MNHEY and SMNVEV (reference sequence). CDR3 length: 15 amino acids. V lost 6 bases to trimming and J lost 5 bases; unmatched junction nucleotides: 10. CDR3 sequence reads: CASRTLTGGVYGYTF. CDR3 nucleotides: TGTGCCAGCAGAACCCTGACAGGGGGTGTTTATGGCTACACCTTC.

The J gene is TRBJ2-1, the V gene TRBV3-1 (or the pseudogene TRBV3-2); 8 bases are shared with TRBD2. V was clipped by 3 bases and J by 5 bases; unmatched bases: 12. The V gene's germline CDR1 is LGHDT and CDR2 YNNKEL (reference sequence). The length of the CDR3 is 17 residues. The CDR3 here is CASSQETGTSIHNEQFF. CDR3 nucleotide sequence: TGTGCCAGCAGCCAGGAAACCGGGACTAGTATTCACAATGAGCAGTTCTTC.

This clone showed up just once. CDR3 sequence: CASSITPRGTGELFF. The CDR3 DNA reads TGTGCCAGTAGTATTACCCCCCGAGGCACCGGGGAGCTGTTTTTT. The chain couples TRBV19 to TRBJ2-2; D is ambiguous. The V end lost 3 bases, the J end lost 4 bases, and 12 bases lay between the germline ends. Germline assignment: CDR1 LNHDA and CDR2 SQIVND (reference sequence). The CDR3 has 15 residues.

This chain joins TRBV25-1 and TRBJ1-2; 8 bases match TRBD1. Unmatched junction bases numbered 9, after V lost 4 bases and J lost 5 bases. This CDR3 contains 15 residues. Germline loops: CDR1 MGHDK, CDR2 SYGVNS. The CDR3 nucleotides read TGTGCCAGCAGTGGTTCCGGGACAGGCGCGTATGGCTACACCTTC. Translated, it gives CASSGSGTGAYGYTF.

The rearrangement links TRBV7-7 to TRBJ2-2; TRBD1 matches 7 bases. J gave up 10 bases and V 5 bases, and 4 bases lay outside the gene matches. The length of the CDR3 is 12 residues. Germline V gene lookup returns CDR1 SSHAT and CDR2 FNYEAQ (reference sequence). The CDR3 DNA is TGTGCCAGCAGCCCGGGACAGCCGGAGCTGTTTTTT. It codes for CASSPGQPELFF. Variable domain in full (rest from reference TRBV7-7 and TRBJ2-2): GAGVSQSPRYKVTKRGQDVTLRCDPISSHATLYWYQQALGQGPEFLTYFNYEAQPDKSGLPSDRFSAERPEGSISTLTIQRTEQRDSAMYRCASSPGQPELFFGEGSRLTVL.

The sample holds one count of this clone. The CDR3 region is CASSEEAGGIYEQYF. DNA of the CDR3: TGTGCCAGCAGTGAAGAAGCGGGGGGGATCTACGAGCAGTACTTC. The chain employs TRBV25-1 and TRBJ2-7; 10 nucleotides match TRBD2. Germline trimming cut 2 bases from V and 3 bases from J; bases unmatched to any gene: 4. This CDR3 comprises 15 residues. Germline V gene sequence: CDR1 MGHDK, CDR2 SYGVNS.

The V gene is TRBV3-1 (or the pseudogene TRBV3-2), the J gene TRBJ2-1; 7 nucleotides align to TRBD2. Germline values: CDR1 LGHDT, CDR2 YNNKEL (reference sequence). This CDR3 comprises 18 residues. V gave up 1 base and J gave up 4 bases; unmatched junction bases: 13. The CDR3 sequence is CASSQAGRLLAGYNEQFF. The DNA for the CDR3 is TGTGCCAGCAGCCAAGCGGGCCGTCTGTTAGCGGGTTACAATGAGCAGTTCTTC.

This rearrangement joins TRBV29-1 to TRBJ2-1; 8 bases match TRBD2. Looked up from germline, CDR1 is SQVTM and CDR2 is ANQGSEA. V was pared by 6 bases and J by 9 bases, with 4 bases of the junction left unmatched. The CDR3 length is 11 residues. CDR3 DNA: TGCAGCGTCCCTACTAGCGGTGAGCAGTTCTTC. Translated, it gives CSVPTSGEQFF.

The V and J genes are TRBV11-2 and TRBJ2-1; 10 nucleotides align to TRBD2. The CDR3 contains 13 residues. The V and J ends lost 0 bases and 10 bases, in that order; junction bases with no gene match: 0. Germline loops: CDR1 SGHAT, CDR2 FQNNGV. Here the CDR3 DNA reads TGTGCCAGCAGCTTAGAGGGACTAGCGGAGCAGTTCTTC. This sequence encodes CASSLEGLAEQFF. Full variable domain (outside the CDR3, taken from reference TRBV11-2 and TRBJ2-1): EAGVAQSPRYKIIEKRQSVAFWCNPISGHATLYWYQQILGQGPKLLIQFQNNGVVDDSQLPKDRFSAERLKGVDSTLKIQPAKLEDSAVYLCASSLEGLAEQFFGPGTRLTVL.

This sequence joins TRBV3-1 (or the pseudogene TRBV3-2) and TRBJ1-1; 7 bases line up with TRBD1. V lost 7 bases and J lost 6; bases outside the gene matches: 11. This CDR3 region has 14 residues. In germline, CDR1 is LGHDT, CDR2 YNNKEL (reference sequence). The CDR3 coding sequence is TGTGCCAGCAACAACAGGGGAGAGAATCCTGAAGCTTTCTTT. It specifies CASNNRGENPEAFF.

This chain joins TRBV7-9 and TRBJ1-1; D might be TRBD1 (5 bases). CDR1 is SEHNR, CDR2 FQNEAQ, per germline (reference sequence). V gave up 5 bases and J gave up 4 bases, with 11 bases separating them. The CDR3 covers 13 residues. The CDR3 reads CASSQAGGTEAFF. In nucleotides, the CDR3 is TGTGCCAGCAGCCAGGCGGGGGGCACTGAAGCTTTCTTT.

This chain joins TRBV3-1 (or the pseudogene TRBV3-2) and TRBJ2-2; D may be TRBD2 (5 bases). Trimming took off 4 bases at V and 2 bases at J, with 14 bases between the two ends. Germline V gene sequence: CDR1 LGHDT, CDR2 YNNKEL (reference sequence). The CDR3 length is 16 residues. CDR3 region: CASSPLYAGNTGELFF. The CDR3 bases are TGTGCCAGCAGCCCCCTTTATGCGGGTAACACCGGGGAGCTGTTTTTT.

J is TRBJ2-2 and V is TRBV5-6; 14 nucleotides agree with TRBD2. The trim removed 5 bases at V and 8 bases at J, leaving 8 bases unmatched. The germline CDR1 and CDR2 sequences are SGHDT and YYEEEE. The CDR3 contains 16 residues. CDR3 DNA: TGTGCCAGCAGTTACCTGACTAGCGGGAGGGCAGGGGAGCTGTTTTTT. Translated, it gives CASSYLTSGRAGELFF.

The V call is TRBV5-5, the J call TRBJ2-7, with D possibly TRBD1 on 6 matching bases. The CDR3 runs 13 residues. CDR1 is SGHKS and CDR2 is YYEKEE in the germline V gene (reference sequence). Trimming left V 3 bases short and J 3 bases short, with 10 bases between. The CDR3 sequence: CASSSGQIYEQYF. In nucleotides, the CDR3 is TGTGCCAGCAGCTCAGGACAGATCTACGAGCAGTACTTC.

This chain uses TRBV7-2 with TRBJ2-7; TRBD1 is a possible D gene (6 bases). This CDR3 has 14 amino acids. CDR1 SGHTA and CDR2 FQGNSA come from the germline V gene. V lost 3 bases, J lost 3 bases, and 12 bases lay in between. This CDR3 is CASSFATGNYEQYF. DNA for the CDR3: TGTGCCAGCAGCTTCGCTACAGGGAACTACGAGCAGTACTTC.

The chain links TRBV15 to TRBJ2-1; D is uncertain. Germline CDR1 and CDR2: LNHNV and YYDKDF (reference sequence). With 0 bases removed from V and 6 bases from J, the gap between germline ends came to 12 bases. This CDR3 has 15 amino acids. The CDR3 DNA follows: TGTGCCACCAGCAGAGAGAGGAGCGTTCGCAATGAGCAGTTCTTC. Its protein product is CATSRERSVRNEQFF.

This chain uses TRBV5-1 with TRBJ1-2, with TRBD1 identical over 8 bases. The V gene end was trimmed by 0 bases and the J gene end by 7 bases; junction bases not matched to a gene: 5. CDR1 is SGHRS, CDR2 YFSETQ, per germline. The CDR3 contains 14 residues. CDR3 amino acids: CASSLEQGEGGYTF. As DNA, the CDR3 is TGCGCCAGCAGCTTGGAACAGGGGGAGGGTGGCTACACCTTC.

In this sample, this clone turned up many times. The rearrangement joins TRBV2 to TRBJ1-5; D is uncertain. CDR1 SNHLY and CDR2 FYNNEI come from the germline V gene. The V and J ends lost 8 bases and 0 bases respectively, with 8 bases between them. This CDR3 has 13 residues. CDR3 sequence: CASLRDSNQPQHF. The DNA for the CDR3 is TGTGCCAGCCTGCGGGATAGCAATCAGCCCCAGCATTTT.

The count of this clone is one. The genes are TRBV2 and TRBJ1-2, with 8 bases matching TRBD1. V gave up 0 bases and J gave up 7 bases; unmatched junction bases: 4. The length of the CDR3 is 14 residues. Germline V gene sequence: CDR1 SNHLY, CDR2 FYNNEI. Here the CDR3 DNA reads TGTGCCAGCAGTGAAGCAAGGACAGGGTTTGGCTACACCTTC. Translated, it gives CASSEARTGFGYTF.

The V call is TRBV7-9, the J call TRBJ2-5, with D maybe TRBD2 (6 bases). The V and J ends lost 3 bases and 2 bases respectively, with 16 bases between them. CDR3 length: 16 amino acids. Germline-derived CDR1 and CDR2 are SEHNR and FQNEAQ (reference sequence). CDR3 residues: CASSFYASVTQETQYF. The CDR3 DNA reads as TGTGCCAGCAGCTTTTACGCTAGCGTGACTCAAGAGACCCAGTACTTC.

The chain couples TRBV7-2 to TRBJ2-3, with TRBD2 matching over 14 bases. Trimming at V came to 5 bases and at J to 4 bases, leaving 11 bases not matched to a gene. The CDR3 consists of 18 residues. Germline V gene sequence: CDR1 SGHTA, CDR2 FQGNSA. The CDR3 nucleotides are TGTGCCAGCAGCAAGCGACTAGCGGGGGGGTTCTCGGCAGATACGCAGTATTTT. Translating it yields CASSKRLAGGFSADTQYF.

CDR3 bases: TGTGCCAGCAGCGATCTAGCGGCGTGGGATACGCAGTATTTT. Amino acids: CASSDLAAWDTQYF. The chain employs TRBV9 and TRBJ2-3; TRBD2 agrees at 7 bases. From germline, CDR1 is SGDLS and CDR2 YYNGEE. Trimming at V came to 3 bases and at J to 6 bases, leaving 7 bases not matched to a gene. The CDR3 has 14 amino acids.

V and J are TRBV7-2 and TRBJ2-2; 8 nucleotides line up with TRBD2. The CDR3 has 16 residues. Unmatched junction bases numbered 6, after V lost 4 bases and J lost 2 bases. Per germline, CDR1 SGHTA and CDR2 FQGNSA. CDR3 residues: CASSSRGGTNTGELFF. The CDR3 DNA follows: TGTGCCAGCAGCTCACGGGGGGGCACAAACACCGGGGAGCTGTTTTTT.

The gene calls are TRBV7-2 and TRBJ2-2; 7 bases map to TRBD2. Unmatched junction bases numbered 6, after V lost 6 bases and J lost 5 bases. The length of the CDR3 is 14 residues. The germline V gene encodes CDR1 SGHTA and CDR2 FQGNSA. Here the CDR3 reads CASSRGSRTGELFF. CDR3 sequence (DNA): TGTGCCAGCAGTCGCGGGAGTAGAACCGGGGAGCTGTTTTTT.

The chain recombines TRBV7-9 with TRBJ2-7; 9 positions match TRBD1. J was trimmed by 1 base and V by 3 bases; bases with no gene match: 7. This CDR3 is built from 16 residues. Germline V gene sequence: CDR1 SEHNR, CDR2 FQNEAQ (reference sequence). The CDR3 DNA sequence: TGTGCCAGCAGCTTTGCTACCGGGACAGGGTCCTACGAGCAGTACTTC. This gives the protein CASSFATGTGSYEQYF.